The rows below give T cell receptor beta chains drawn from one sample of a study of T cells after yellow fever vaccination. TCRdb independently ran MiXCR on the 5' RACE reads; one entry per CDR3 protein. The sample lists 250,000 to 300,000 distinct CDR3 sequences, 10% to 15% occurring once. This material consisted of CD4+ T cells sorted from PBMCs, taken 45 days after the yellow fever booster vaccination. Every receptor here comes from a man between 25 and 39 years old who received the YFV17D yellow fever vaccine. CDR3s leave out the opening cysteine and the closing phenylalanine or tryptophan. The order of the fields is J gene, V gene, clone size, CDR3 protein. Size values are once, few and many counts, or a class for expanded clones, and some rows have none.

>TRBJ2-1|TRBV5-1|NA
ASSSPDRGYNEQF
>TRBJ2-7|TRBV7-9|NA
ASSPRVFLAGEQY
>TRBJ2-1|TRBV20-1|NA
SATGTSGSQYNEQF
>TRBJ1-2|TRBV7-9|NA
ASSVTGTGFGYT
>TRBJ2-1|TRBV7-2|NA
ASSSDTTYNEQF
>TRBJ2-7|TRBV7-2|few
ASRSSGAGGQY
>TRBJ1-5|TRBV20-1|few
SASGHLATSNQPQH
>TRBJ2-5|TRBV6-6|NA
ASRGGEPETQY
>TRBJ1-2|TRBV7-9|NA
ASNPGGATPNGYT
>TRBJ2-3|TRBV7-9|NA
ASSLALAGTDTQY
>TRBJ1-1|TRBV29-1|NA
SANQGLNTEAF
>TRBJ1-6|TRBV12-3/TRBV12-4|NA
ASSLGQKNSPLH
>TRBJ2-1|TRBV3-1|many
ASSQIGWRRQF
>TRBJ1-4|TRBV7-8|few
ASSLGSQGMWEKLF
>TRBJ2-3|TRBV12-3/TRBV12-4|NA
ASRPGTGGTDTQY
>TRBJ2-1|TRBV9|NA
ASSPRLDSLGQF
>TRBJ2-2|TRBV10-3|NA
ATRDSIANTGELF
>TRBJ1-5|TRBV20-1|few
SARTLTKGVVQPQH
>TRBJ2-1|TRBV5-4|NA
ASRGGVPAGGTYNEQF
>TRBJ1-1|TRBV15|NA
ATSRVDRDRPEAF
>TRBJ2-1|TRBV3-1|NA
ASSQGMGQF
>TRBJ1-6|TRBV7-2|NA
ASSLVLSGGTPLH
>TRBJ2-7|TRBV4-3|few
ASSQVGQHVYEQY
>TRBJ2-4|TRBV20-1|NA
SAREGGWFQVAKNIQY
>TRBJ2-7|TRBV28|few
AIGQRYEQY
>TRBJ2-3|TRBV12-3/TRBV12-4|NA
ASCLAADTQY
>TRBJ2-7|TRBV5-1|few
ASSLTGEMGEQY
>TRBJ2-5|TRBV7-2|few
ASSWAAKETQY
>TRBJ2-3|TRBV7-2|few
ASSLVTSGTGDTQY
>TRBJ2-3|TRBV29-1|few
SVVRVRSTDTQY
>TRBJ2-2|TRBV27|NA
ASSLEWDTGELF
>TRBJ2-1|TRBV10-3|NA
AIRAEASGSYNEQF
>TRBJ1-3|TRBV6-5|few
ASSYSVGGAGNTIY
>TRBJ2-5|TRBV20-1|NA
SASDRFQMTQY
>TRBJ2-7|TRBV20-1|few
SVRQALPYEQY
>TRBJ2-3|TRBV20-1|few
SARGQGRDTQY
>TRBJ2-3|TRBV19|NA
ASRSVVERDTQY
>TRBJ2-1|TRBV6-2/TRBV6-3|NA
ASSITSGRYRYNEQF
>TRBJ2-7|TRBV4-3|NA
ASSQDRFGTAPYEQY
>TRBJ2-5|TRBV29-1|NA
SGGGQPQETQY